This passage covers 7 T cell receptor beta chains from one sample sequenced in a study of T cells in Graves' hyperthyroidism and ophthalmopathy. TCR beta CDR3 region amplification was performed from RNA transcripts. First-round RT-PCR of the TCR CDR3 relied on the HTBI primer set. TCRdb called the multiplex PCR reads again in MiXCR, with one record for every CDR3 protein. The sample records 350,000 or so distinct CDR3 sequences, 15% to 20% being singletons. Sequences were obtained from blood. The receptors derive from a woman aged 40 to 55 with Graves' ophthalmopathy.

This clonotype was detected a few times. J is TRBJ2-7 and V is TRBV13; perhaps TRBD1 as D (5 bases). Germline V gene sequence: CDR1 PRHDT, CDR2 FYEKMQ (reference sequence). V shed 3 bases and J shed 7 bases, with 16 bases lying between them. The CDR3 length is 14 residues. For the CDR3, the DNA is TGTGCCAGCAGCTTCGGGCAGGGCTTTCGGGAGCAGTACTTC. It codes for CASSFGQGFREQYF. Variable domain in full (rest from reference TRBV13 and TRBJ2-7): AAGVIQSPRHLIKEKRETATLKCYPIPRHDTVYWYQQGPGQDPQFLISFYEKMQSDKGSIPDRFSAQQFSDYHSELNMSSLELGDSALYFCASSFGQGFREQYFGPGTRLTVT.

This clonotype was observed many times. This chain connects TRBV5-1 to TRBJ2-7, with 11 bases that match TRBD1. Germline CDR1 reads SGHRS; CDR2 reads YFSETQ. With V trimmed by 0 bases and J by 6 bases, 11 bases remained unmatched. The CDR3 runs to 17 residues. CDR3 DNA sequence: TGCGCCAGCAGCTTGGGGACAGGGGGCTGGCAGTTCTCCGAGCAGTACTTC. Its translation: CASSLGTGGWQFSEQYF. The full variable domain, completed using reference TRBV5-1 and TRBJ2-7, is KAGVTQTPRYLIKTRGQQVTLSCSPISGHRSVSWYQQTPGQGLQFLFEYFSETQRNKGNFPGRFSGRQFSNSRSEMNVSTLELGDSALYLCASSLGTGGWQFSEQYFGPGTRLTVT.

The table lists this clonotype with a few counts. The chain joins TRBV3-1 to TRBJ2-7; D unresolved. The ends were cut back, 1 base at V and 6 bases at J, with 13 bases in the middle. The germline CDR1 and CDR2 sequences are LGHDT and YNNKEL (reference sequence). CDR3 length equals 14 residues. CDR3 DNA: TGTGCCAGCAGCCAAGTAGGTGAGGATAGCGAGCAGTACTTC. This encodes CASSQVGEDSEQYF.

This clonotype came up many times. CDR3 loop: CASSLGKGGTPNYEQYF. The CDR3 DNA is TGTGCCAGCAGTTTAGGGAAGGGGGGGACACCTAACTACGAGCAGTACTTC. The rearrangement uses TRBV12-3 or TRBV12-4 and TRBJ2-7, with a weak D call TRBD2 (7 bases). The CDR3 is made up of 17 amino acids. Trimming shortened V by 1 base and J by 3 bases, and 19 bases separated the two germline ends.

The genes are TRBV11-2 and TRBJ2-7; perhaps TRBD2 as D (5 bases). This CDR3 comprises 16 residues. Trimming left V 5 bases short and J 4 bases short, with 21 bases between. Per germline, CDR1 SGHAT and CDR2 FQNNGV. CDR3 protein: CASSPGPDTGEYEQYF. The CDR3 DNA reads TGTGCCAGCAGCCCCGGACCTGACACCGGGGAGTACGAGCAGTACTTC.

Many counts were recorded for this clonotype. The genes are TRBV5-1 and TRBJ1-1; no reliable D call. Germline CDR1 SGHRS, CDR2 YFSETQ. This CDR3 region has 16 residues. V was pared by 8 bases and J by 1 base, with 21 bases between. CDR3 sequence (DNA): TGCGCCAGTAATTACAACCAACGGCAAAAGAACACTGAAGCTTTCTTT. Translating it yields CASNYNQRQKNTEAFF. Using reference TRBV5-1 and TRBJ1-1 for the parts outside the CDR3, the full variable domain is KAGVTQTPRYLIKTRGQQVTLSCSPISGHRSVSWYQQTPGQGLQFLFEYFSETQRNKGNFPGRFSGRQFSNSRSEMNVSTLELGDSALYLCASNYNQRQKNTEAFFGQGTRLTVV.

As for this clonotype: Relative to the germline gene, one junction end is altered; a read error may explain this. The chain combines TRBV29-1 with TRBJ2-2, with 8 bases lining up with TRBD2. The CDR3 has 15 amino acids. CDR1 and CDR2 (germline): SQVTM, ANQGSEA. For the CDR3, the DNA is TGCAGCGTTCGAGCGGGGGACACGAACACCGGGGAGCCGTTTTTT. It is translated as CSVRAGDTNTGEPFF.